This T cell receptor beta chain appears in the sequencing data of a study of blood T cells in healthy people across ages. Through a sample-barcoded 5' primer and a J-beta primer mix, a second PCR was run for roughly 7 to 12 cycles. One entry per CDR3 protein results from TCRdb running MiXCR on the 5' RACE reads. The data hold approximately 2,000,000 distinct CDR3 sequences, with approximately 40% observed a single time. In each sample, at least 7 million PBMCs were isolated. The CDR3 is 14 amino acids. V was clipped by 5 bases and J by 6 bases, with 16 bases between them. The germline V gene has CDR1 SEHNR and CDR2 FQNEAQ (reference sequence).

This clonotype was obtained from a human donor in good health. The source material was blood. The chain combines TRBV7-9 with TRBJ1-1, with D possibly matching TRBD1 (5 bases). This CDR3 reads CASSPRGSGSEAFF. CDR3 bases: TGTGCCAGCAGCCCTAGGGGTTCAGGGTCTGAAGCTTTCTTT.